This T cell receptor beta chain is from a study of cytomegalovirus exposure and HLA in healthy donors. Whole-study results and caveats: According to the study, roughly 160 TCR beta chains were cytomegalovirus-associated.

In the case of this clone: The target antigen is unknown.

PCR involved 60 Vbeta and 13 Jbeta primers. This table comes from immunoSEQ multiplex PCR, and its TCRdb copy is limited to in-frame clones, with some not included. The table lists about 140,000 clones, roughly a tenth of them singletons. The V gene end was trimmed by 8 bases and the J gene end by 6 bases; junction bases not matched to a gene: 13. From germline, CDR1 is SNHLY and CDR2 FYNNEI. The CDR3 consists of 16 residues. The source is a male donor in good health and CMV-seronegative. This chain uses TRBV2 with TRBJ2-1; 10 nucleotides line up with TRBD2. Material for sequencing was PBMCs. CDR3 in DNA: TGTGCCAGCCGCTGGGCCCTAGCGGGAGATGGCAATGAGCAGTTCTTC. This sequence encodes CASRWALAGDGNEQFF.